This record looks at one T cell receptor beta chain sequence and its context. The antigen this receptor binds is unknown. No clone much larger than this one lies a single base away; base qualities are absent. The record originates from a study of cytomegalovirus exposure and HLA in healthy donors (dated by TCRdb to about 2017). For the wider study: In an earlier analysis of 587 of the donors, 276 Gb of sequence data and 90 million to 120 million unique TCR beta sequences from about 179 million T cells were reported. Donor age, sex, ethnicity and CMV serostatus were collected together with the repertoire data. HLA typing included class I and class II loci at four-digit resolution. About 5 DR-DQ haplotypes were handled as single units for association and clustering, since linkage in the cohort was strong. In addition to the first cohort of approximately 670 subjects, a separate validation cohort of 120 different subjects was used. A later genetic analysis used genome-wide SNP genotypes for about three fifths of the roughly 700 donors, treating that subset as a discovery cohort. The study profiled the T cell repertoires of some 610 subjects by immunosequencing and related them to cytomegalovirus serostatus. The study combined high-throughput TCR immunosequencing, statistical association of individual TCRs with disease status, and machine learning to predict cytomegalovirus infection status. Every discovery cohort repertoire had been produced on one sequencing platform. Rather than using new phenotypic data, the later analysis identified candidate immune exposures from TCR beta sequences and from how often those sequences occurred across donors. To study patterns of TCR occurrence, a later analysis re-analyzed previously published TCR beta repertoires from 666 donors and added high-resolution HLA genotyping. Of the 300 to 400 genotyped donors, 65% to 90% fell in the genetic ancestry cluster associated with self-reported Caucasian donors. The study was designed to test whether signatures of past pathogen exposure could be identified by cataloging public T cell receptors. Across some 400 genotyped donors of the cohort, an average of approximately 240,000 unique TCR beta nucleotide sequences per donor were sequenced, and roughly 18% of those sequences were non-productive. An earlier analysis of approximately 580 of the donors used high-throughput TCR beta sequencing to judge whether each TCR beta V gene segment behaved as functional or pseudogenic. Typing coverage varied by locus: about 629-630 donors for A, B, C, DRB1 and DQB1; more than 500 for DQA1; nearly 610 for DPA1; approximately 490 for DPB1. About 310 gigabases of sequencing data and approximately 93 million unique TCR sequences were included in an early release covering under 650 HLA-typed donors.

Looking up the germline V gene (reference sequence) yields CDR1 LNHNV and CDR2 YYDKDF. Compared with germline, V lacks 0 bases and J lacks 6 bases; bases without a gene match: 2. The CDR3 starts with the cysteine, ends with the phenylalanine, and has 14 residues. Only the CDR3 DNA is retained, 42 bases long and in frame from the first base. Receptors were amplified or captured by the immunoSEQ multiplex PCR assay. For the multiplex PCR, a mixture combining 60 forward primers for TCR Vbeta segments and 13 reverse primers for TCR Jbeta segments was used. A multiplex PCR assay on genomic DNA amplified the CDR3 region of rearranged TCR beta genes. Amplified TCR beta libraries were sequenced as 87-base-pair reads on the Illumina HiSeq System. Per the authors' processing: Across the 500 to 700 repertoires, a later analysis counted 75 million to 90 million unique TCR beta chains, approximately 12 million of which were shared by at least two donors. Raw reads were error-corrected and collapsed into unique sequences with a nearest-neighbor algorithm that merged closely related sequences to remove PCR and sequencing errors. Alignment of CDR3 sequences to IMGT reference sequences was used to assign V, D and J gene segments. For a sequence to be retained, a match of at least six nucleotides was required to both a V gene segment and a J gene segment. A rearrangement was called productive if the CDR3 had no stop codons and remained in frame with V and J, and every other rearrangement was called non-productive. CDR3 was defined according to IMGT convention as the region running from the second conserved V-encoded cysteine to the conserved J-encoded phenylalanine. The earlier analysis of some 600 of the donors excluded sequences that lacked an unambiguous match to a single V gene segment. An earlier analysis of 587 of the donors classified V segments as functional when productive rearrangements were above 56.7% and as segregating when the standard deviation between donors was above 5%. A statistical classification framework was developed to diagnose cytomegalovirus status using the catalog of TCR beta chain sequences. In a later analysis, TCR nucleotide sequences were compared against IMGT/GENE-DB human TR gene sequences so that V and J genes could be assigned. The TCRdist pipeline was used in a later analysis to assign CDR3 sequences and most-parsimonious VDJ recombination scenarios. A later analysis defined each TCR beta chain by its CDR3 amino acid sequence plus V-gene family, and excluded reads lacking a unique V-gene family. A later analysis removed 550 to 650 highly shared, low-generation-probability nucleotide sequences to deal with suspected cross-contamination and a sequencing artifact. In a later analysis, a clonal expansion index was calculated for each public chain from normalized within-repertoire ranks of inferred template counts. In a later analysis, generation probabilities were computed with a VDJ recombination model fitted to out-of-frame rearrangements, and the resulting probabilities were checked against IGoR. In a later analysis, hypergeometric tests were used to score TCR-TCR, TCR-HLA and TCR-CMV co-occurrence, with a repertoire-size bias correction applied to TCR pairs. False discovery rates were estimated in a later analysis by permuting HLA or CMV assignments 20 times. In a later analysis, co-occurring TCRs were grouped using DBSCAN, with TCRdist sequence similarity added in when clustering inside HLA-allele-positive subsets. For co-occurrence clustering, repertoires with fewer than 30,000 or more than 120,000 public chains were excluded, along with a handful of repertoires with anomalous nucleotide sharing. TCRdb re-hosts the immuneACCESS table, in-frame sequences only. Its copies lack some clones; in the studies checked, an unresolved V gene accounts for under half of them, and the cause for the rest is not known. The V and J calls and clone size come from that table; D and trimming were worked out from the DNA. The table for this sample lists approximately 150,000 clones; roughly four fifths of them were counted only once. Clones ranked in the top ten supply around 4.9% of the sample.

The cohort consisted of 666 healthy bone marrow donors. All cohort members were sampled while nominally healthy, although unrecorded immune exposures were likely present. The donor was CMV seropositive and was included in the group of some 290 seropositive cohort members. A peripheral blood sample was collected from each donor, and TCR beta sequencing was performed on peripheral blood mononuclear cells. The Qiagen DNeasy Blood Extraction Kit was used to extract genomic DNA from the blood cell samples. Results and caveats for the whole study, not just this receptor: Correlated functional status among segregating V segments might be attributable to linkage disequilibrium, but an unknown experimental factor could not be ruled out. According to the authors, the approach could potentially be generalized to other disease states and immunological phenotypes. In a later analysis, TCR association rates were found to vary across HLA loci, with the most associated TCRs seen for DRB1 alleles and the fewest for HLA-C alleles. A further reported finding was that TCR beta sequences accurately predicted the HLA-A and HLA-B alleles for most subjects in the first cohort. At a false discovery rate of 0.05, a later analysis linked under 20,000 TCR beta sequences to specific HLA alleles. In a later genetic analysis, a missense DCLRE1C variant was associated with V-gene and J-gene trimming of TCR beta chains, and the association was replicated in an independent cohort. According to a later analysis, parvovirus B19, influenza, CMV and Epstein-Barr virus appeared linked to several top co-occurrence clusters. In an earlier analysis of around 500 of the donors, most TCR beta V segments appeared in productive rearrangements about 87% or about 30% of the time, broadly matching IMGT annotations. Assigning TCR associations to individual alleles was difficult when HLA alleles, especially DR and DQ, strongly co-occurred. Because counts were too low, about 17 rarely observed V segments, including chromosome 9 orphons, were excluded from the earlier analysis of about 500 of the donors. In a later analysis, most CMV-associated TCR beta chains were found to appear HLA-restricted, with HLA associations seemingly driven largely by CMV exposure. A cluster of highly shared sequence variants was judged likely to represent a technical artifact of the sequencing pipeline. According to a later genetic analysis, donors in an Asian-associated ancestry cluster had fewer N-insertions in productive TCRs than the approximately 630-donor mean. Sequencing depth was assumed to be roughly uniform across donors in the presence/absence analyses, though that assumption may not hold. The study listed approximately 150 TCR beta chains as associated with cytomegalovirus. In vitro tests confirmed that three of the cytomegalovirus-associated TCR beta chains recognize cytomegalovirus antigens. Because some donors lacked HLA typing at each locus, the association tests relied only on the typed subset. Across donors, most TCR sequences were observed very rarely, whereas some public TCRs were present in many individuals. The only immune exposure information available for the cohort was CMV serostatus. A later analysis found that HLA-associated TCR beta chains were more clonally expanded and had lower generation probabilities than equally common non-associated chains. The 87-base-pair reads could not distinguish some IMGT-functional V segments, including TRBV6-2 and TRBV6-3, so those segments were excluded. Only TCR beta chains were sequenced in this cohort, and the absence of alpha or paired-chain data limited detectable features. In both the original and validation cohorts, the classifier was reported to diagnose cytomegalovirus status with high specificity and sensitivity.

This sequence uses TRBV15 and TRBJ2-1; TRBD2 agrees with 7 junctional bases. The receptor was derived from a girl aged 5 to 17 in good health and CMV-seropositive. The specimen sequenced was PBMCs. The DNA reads TGTGCCACCAGCAGAGATCGGACTAGCAATGAGCAGTTCTTC. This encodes CATSRDRTSNEQFF.